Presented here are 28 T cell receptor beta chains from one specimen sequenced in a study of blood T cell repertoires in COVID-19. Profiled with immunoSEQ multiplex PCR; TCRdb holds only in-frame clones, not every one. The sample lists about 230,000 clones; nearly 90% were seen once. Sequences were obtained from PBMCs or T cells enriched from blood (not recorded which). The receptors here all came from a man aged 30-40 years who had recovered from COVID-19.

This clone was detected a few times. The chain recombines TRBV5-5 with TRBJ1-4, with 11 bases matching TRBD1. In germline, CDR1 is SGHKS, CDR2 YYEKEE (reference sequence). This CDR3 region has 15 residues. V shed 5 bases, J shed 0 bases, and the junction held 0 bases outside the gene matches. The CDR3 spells CASRGQGATNEKLFF. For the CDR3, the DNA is TGTGCCAGCAGGGGACAGGGGGCAACTAATGAAAAACTGTTTTTT.

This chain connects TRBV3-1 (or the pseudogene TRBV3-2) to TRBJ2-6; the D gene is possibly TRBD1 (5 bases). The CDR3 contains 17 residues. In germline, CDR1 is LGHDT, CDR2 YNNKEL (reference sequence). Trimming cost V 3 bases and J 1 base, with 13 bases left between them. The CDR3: CASSHSLGRSGANVLTF. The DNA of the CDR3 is TGTGCCAGCAGCCACTCCCTGGGGCGGTCTGGGGCCAACGTCCTGACTTTC.

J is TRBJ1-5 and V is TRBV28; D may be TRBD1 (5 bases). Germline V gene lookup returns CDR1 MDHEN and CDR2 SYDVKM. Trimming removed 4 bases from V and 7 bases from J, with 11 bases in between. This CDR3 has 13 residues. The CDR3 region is CASSSAQGQPQHF. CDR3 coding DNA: TGTGCCAGCAGTTCCGCGCAGGGCCAGCCCCAGCATTTT.

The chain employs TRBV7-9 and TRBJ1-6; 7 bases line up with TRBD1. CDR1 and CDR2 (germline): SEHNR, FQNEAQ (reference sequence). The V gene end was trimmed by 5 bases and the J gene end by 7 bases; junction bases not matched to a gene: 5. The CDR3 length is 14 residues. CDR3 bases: TGTGCCAGCAGCCCACAGGGGCCAAATTCACCCCTCCACTTT. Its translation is CASSPQGPNSPLHF.

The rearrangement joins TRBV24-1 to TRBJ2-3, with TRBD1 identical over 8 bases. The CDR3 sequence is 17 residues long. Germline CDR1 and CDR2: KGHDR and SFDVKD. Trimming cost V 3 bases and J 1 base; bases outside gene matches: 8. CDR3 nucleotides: TGTGCCACCAGTGATCCCCCTGGACAGGGTGGCACAGATACGCAGTATTTT. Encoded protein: CATSDPPGQGGTDTQYF.

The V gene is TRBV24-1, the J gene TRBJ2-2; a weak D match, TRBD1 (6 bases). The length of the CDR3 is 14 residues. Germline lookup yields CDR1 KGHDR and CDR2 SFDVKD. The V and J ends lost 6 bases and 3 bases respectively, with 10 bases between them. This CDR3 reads CATSWGLDTGELFF. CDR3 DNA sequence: TGTGCCACCAGTTGGGGGCTGGACACCGGGGAGCTGTTTTTT.

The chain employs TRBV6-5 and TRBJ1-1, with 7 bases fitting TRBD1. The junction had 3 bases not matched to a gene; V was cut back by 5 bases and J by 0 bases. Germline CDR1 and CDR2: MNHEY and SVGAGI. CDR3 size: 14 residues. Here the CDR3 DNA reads TGTGCCAGCAGTCCGGGACAGTTGAACACTGAAGCTTTCTTT. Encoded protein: CASSPGQLNTEAFF.

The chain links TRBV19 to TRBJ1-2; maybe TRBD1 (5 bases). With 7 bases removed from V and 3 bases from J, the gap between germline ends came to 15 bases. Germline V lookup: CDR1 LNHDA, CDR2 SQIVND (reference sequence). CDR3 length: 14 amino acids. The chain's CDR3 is CASTRAPADYGYTF. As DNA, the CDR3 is TGTGCCAGTACCAGGGCCCCCGCGGACTATGGCTACACCTTC. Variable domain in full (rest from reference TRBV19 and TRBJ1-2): DGGITQSPKYLFRKEGQNVTLSCEQNLNHDAMYWYRQDPGQGLRLIYYSQIVNDFQKGDIAEGYSVSREKKESFPLTVTSAQKNPTAFYLCASTRAPADYGYTFGSGTRLTVV.

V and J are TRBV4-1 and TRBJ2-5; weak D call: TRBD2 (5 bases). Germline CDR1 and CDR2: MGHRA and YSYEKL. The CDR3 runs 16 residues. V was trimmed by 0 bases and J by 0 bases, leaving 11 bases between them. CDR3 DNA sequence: TGCGCCAGCAGCCAAGACGGAGCGGAGGACCAAGAGACCCAGTACTTC. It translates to CASSQDGAEDQETQYF.

The CDR3 spells CASSLDRGPISEAFF. CDR3 nucleotide sequence: TGCGCCAGCAGTCTGGACAGGGGGCCTATCTCTGAAGCTTTCTTT. The V call is TRBV5-1, the J call TRBJ1-1; 11 bases align to TRBD1. Germline loops: CDR1 SGHRS, CDR2 YFSETQ. This CDR3 region has 15 residues. Unmatched junction bases numbered 9, after V lost 5 bases and J lost 6 bases.

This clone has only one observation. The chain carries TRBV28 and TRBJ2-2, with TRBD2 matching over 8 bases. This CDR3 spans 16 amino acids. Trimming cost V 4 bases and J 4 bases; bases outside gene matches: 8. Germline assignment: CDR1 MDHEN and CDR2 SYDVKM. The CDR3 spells CASSSSGLVTTGELFF. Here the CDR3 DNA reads TGTGCCAGCAGTTCCTCGGGACTAGTCACCACCGGGGAGCTGTTTTTT.

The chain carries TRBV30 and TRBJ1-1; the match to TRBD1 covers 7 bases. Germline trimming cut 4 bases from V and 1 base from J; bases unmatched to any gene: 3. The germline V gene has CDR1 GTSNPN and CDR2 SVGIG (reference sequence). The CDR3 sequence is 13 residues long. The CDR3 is CAWNTGANTEAFF. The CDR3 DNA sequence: TGTGCCTGGAATACAGGGGCGAACACTGAAGCTTTCTTT.

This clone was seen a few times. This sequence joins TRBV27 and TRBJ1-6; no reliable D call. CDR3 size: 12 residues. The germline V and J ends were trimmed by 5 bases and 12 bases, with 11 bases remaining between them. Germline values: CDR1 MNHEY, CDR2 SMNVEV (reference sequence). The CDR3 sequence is CASSAKFGPLHF. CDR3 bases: TGTGCCAGCAGTGCCAAATTCGGACCCCTCCACTTT.

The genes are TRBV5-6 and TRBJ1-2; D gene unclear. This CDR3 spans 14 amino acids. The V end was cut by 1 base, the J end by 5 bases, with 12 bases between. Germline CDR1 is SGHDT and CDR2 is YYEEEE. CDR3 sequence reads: CASSLYRGNYGYTF. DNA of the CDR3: TGTGCCAGCAGCTTGTATCGAGGGAATTATGGCTACACCTTC.

The CDR3 spells CASGAVSVLGLSGETEQYF. CDR3 in DNA: TGTGCCAGCGGGGCTGTGAGCGTCCTAGGTTTGAGTGGGGAAACCGAGCAGTACTTC. The chain uses TRBV27 and TRBJ2-7, with D possibly being TRBD1 (5 bases). The CDR3 is made up of 19 amino acids. Germline values: CDR1 MNHEY, CDR2 SMNVEV (reference sequence). Trimming removed 8 bases from V and 6 bases from J, with 35 bases in between.

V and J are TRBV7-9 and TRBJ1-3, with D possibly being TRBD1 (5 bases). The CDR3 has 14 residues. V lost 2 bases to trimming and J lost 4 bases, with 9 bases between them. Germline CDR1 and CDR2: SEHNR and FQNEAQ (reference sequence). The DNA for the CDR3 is TGTGCCAGCAGCTTATGGACATCAGGAAACACCATATATTTT. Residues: CASSLWTSGNTIYF. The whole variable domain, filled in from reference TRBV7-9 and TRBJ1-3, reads DTGVSQNPRHKITKRGQNVTFRCDPISEHNRLYWYRQTLGQGPEFLTYFQNEAQLEKSRLLSDRFSAERPKGSFSTLEIQRTEQGDSAMYLCASSLWTSGNTIYFGEGSWLTVV.

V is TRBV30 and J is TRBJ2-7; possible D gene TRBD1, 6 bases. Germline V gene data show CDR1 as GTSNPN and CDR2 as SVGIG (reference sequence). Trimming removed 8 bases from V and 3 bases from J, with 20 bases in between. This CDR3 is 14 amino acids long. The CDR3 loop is CAGRGPASVYEQYF. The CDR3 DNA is TGTGCCGGCAGGGGACCAGCAAGTGTCTACGAGCAGTACTTC. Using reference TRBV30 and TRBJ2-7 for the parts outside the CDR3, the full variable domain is SQTIHQWPATLVQPVGSPLSLECTVEGTSNPNLYWYRQAAGRGLQLLFYSVGIGQISSEVPQNLSASRPQDRQFILSSKKLLLSDSGFYLCAGRGPASVYEQYFGPGTRLTVT.

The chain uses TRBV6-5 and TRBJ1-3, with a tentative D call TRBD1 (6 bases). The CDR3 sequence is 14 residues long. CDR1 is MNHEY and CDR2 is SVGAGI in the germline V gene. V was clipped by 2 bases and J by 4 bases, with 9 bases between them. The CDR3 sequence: CASSYGQQGNTIYF. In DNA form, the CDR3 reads TGTGCCAGCAGTTACGGACAGCAAGGAAACACCATATATTTT.

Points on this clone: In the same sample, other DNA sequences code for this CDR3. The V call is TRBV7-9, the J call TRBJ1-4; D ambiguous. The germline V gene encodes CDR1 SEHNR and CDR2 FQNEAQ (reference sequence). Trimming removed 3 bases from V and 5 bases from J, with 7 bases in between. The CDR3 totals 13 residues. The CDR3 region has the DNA TGTGCCAGCAGCTTGGGCAGAAATGAAAAACTGTTTTTT. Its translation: CASSLGRNEKLFF.

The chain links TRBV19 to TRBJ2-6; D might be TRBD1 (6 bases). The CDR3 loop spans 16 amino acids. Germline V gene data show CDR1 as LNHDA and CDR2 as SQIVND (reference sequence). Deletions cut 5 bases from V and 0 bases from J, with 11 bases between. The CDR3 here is CASSEIQGSGANVLTF. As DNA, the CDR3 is TGTGCCAGTAGTGAGATACAGGGCTCTGGGGCCAACGTCCTGACTTTC.

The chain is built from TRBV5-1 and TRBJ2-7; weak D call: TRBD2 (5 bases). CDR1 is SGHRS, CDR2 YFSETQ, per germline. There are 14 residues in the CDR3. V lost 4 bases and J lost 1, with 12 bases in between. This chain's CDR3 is CASSEAGISYEQYF. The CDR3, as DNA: TGCGCCAGCAGCGAAGCCGGGATTTCCTACGAGCAGTACTTC.

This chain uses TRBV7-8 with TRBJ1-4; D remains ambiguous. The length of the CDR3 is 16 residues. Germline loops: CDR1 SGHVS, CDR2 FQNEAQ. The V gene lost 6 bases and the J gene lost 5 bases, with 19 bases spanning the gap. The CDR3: CASSFKRAGMNEKLFF. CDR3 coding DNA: TGTGCCAGCAGTTTCAAACGTGCGGGTATGAATGAAAAACTGTTTTTT.

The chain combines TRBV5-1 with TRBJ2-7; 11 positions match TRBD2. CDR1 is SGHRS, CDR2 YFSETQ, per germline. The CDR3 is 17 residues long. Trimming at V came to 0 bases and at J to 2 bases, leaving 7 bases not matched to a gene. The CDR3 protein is CASSLGQTSGVTYEQYF. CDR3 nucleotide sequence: TGCGCCAGCAGCTTGGGGCAGACTAGCGGGGTCACCTACGAGCAGTACTTC.

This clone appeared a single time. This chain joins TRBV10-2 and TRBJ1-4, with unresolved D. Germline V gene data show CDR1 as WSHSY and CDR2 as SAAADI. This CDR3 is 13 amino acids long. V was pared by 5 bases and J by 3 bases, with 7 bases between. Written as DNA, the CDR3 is TGCGCCAGCAGTTCGTCAGCTAATGAAAAACTGTTTTTT. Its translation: CASSSSANEKLFF.

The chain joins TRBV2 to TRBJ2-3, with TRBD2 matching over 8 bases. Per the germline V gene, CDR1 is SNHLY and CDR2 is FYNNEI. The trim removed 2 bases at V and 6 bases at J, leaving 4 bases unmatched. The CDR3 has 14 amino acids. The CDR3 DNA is TGTGCCAGCAGTGAAAGCGGGAGTGCGGATACGCAGTATTTT. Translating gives CASSESGSADTQYF.

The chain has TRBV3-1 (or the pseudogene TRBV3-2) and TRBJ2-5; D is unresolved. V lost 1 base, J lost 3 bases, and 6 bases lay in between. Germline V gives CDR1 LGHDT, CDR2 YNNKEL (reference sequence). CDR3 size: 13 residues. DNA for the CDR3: TGTGCCAGCAGCCAAGTAAGCAAAGAGACCCAGTACTTC. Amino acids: CASSQVSKETQYF.

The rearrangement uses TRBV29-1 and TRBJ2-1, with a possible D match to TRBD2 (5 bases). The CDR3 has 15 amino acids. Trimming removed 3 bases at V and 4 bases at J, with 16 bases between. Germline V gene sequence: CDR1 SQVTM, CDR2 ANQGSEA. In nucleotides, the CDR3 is TGCAGCGTTGACGCCAACAAGAGGGATTACAATGAGCAGTTCTTC. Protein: CSVDANKRDYNEQFF.

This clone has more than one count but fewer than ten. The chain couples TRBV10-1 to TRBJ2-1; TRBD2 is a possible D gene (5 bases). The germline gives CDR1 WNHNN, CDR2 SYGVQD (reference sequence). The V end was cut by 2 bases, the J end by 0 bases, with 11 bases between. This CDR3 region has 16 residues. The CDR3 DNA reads TGCGCCAGCAGTGAGGGGAGCGGCCGCTCCTACAATGAGCAGTTCTTC. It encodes CASSEGSGRSYNEQFF.